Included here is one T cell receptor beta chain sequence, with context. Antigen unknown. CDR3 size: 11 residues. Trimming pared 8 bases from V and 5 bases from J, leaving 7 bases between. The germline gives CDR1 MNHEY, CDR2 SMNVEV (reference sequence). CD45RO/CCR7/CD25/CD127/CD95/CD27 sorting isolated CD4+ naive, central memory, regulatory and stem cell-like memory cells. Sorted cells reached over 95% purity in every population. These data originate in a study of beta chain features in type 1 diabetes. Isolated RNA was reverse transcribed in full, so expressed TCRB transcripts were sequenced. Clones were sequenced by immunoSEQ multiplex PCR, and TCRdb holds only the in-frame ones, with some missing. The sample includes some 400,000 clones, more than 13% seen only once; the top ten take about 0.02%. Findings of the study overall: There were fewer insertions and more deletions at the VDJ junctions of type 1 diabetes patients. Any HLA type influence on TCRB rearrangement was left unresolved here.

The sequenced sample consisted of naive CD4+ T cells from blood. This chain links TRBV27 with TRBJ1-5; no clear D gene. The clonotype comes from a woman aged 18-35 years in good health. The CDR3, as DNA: TGTGCCAGCGGCCGATATCAGCCCCAGCATTTT. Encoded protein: CASGRYQPQHF.